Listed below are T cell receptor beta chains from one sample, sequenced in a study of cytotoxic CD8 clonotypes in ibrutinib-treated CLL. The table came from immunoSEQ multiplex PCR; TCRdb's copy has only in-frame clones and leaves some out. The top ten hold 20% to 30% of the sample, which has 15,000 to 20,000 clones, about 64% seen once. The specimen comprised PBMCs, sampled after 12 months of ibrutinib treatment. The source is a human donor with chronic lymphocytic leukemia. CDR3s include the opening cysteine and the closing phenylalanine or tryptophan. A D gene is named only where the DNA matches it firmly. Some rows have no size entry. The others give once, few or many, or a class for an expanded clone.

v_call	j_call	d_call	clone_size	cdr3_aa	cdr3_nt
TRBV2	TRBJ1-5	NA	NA	CASTREGGNQPQHF	TGTGCCAGCACCAGAGAGGGGGGCAATCAGCCCCAGCATTTT
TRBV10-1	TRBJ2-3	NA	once	CASSGGRSDADTQYF	TGCGCCAGCAGTGGTGGCCGCAGCGACGCAGATACGCAGTATTTT
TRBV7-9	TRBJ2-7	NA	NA	CASSLSAYEQYF	TGTGCCAGCAGCTTGTCCGCTTACGAGCAGTACTTC
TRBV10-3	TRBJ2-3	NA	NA	CAISESADTQYF	TGTGCCATCAGTGAGTCGGCAGATACGCAGTATTTT
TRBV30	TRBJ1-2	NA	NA	CAWTSPAGQEGYTF	TGTGCCTGGACCTCCCCGGCGGGGCAGGAGGGCTACACCTTC
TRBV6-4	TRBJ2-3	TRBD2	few	CASSDSSGNGGDTQYF	TGTGCCAGCAGTGACTCTAGCGGGAATGGTGGAGATACGCAGTATTTT
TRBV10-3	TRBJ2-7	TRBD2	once	CATGTSGGTYEQYF	TGTGCCACTGGGACTAGCGGGGGAACCTACGAGCAGTACTTC
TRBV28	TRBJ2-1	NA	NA	CASLPRARNEQFF	TGTGCCAGCCTGCCGAGGGCGCGGAATGAGCAGTTCTTC
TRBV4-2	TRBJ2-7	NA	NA	CASSPQLASEAYEQYF	TGTGCCAGCAGCCCCCAGCTAGCGTCTGAGGCCTACGAGCAGTACTTC
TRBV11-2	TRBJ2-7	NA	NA	CASTLGGTVTYEQYF	TGTGCCAGCACCCTAGGGGGGACGGTCACCTACGAGCAGTACTTC
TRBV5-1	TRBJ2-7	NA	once	CASSEDRLQYF	TGCGCCAGCAGCGAAGACAGGTTGCAGTACTTC
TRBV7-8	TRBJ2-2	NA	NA	CASSPVAGELFF	TGTGCCAGCAGCCCGGTGGCAGGGGAGCTGTTTTTT
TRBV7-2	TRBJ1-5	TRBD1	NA	CASSSTGAVQPQHF	TGTGCCAGCAGTTCTACAGGGGCGGTACAGCCCCAGCATTTT
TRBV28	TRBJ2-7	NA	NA	CASSPTSPKAYEQYF	TGTGCCAGCAGCCCAACTAGCCCTAAGGCCTACGAGCAGTACTTC
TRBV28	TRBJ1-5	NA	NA	CASTKDHQPQHF	TGTGCCAGCACCAAGGACCATCAGCCCCAGCATTTT
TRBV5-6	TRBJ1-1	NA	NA	CASSLGDKAFF	TGTGCCAGCAGCTTGGGGGACAAAGCTTTCTTT
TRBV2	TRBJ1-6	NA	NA	CASSEAPGQNSPLHF	TGTGCCAGCAGTGAAGCTCCAGGGCAGAATTCACCCCTCCACTTT
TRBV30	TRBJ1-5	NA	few	CAWSVRDGNQPQHF	TGTGCCTGGAGTGTACGAGACGGGAATCAGCCCCAGCATTTT
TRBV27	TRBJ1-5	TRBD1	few	CASTPGTGGNQPQHF	TGTGCCAGCACCCCCGGGACAGGGGGGAATCAGCCCCAGCATTTT
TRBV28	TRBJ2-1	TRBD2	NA	CASRTRGLAGVTEQFF	TGTGCCAGCAGAACCAGAGGACTAGCGGGAGTCACGGAGCAGTTCTTC
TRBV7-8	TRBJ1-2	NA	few	CASSLAYGYTF	TGTGCCAGCAGCTTAGCGTATGGCTACACCTTC
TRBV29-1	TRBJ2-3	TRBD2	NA	CSVPASGSFSDTQYF	TGCAGCGTGCCGGCTAGCGGGAGTTTCTCAGATACGCAGTATTTT
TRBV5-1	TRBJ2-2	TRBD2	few	CASSFGREFDTGELFF	TGCGCCAGCAGCTTTGGGCGGGAGTTTGACACCGGGGAGCTGTTTTTT
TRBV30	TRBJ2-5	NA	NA	CALEIGAGAGHF	TGTGCCTTGGAAATAGGCGCCGGTGCCGGGCACTTC
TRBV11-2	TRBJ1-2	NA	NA	CASSFNGGDGYTF	TGTGCCAGCAGCTTTAATGGGGGCGATGGCTACACCTTC
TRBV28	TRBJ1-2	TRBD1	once	CASRGDSEGYGYTF	TGTGCCAGCAGGGGGGACAGCGAGGGCTATGGCTACACCTTC
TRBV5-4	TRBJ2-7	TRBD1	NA	CASSPGTDVSYEQYF	TGTGCCAGCAGCCCAGGGACAGATGTATCCTACGAGCAGTACTTC
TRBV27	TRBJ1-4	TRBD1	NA	CASRPRQGRNEKLFF	TGTGCCAGCAGACCCAGACAGGGGCGGAATGAAAAACTGTTTTTT
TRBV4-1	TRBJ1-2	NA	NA	CASSQGGSYTF	TGCGCCAGCAGCCAAGGAGGTAGCTACACCTTC
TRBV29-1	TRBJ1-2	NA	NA	CSVVGTGTFSNYGYTF	TGCAGCGTTGTGGGGACCGGGACATTTTCTAACTATGGCTACACCTTC
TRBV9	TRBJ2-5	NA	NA	CASSVGAEPWGTQYF	TGTGCCAGCAGCGTAGGGGCGGAGCCCTGGGGGACCCAGTACTTC
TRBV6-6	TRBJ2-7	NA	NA	CASSYSRNSYEQYF	TGTGCCAGCAGTTACTCGCGCAACTCCTACGAGCAGTACTTC
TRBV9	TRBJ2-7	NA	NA	CASSVSGLSYEQYF	TGTGCCAGCAGCGTATCGGGACTTTCCTACGAGCAGTACTTC
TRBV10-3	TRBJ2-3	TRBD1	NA	CAISGPGQGALWSDTQYF	TGTGCCATCAGCGGGCCGGGACAGGGGGCCTTATGGTCAGATACGCAGTATTTT
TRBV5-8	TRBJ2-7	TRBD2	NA	CASSQLPAGESEQYF	TGTGCCAGCAGCCAGTTGCCCGCGGGGGAGAGCGAGCAGTACTTC
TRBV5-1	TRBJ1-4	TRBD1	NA	CASSPGTGGPNEKLFF	TGCGCCAGCAGCCCCGGGACAGGGGGGCCTAATGAAAAACTGTTTTTT
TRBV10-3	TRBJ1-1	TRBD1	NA	CAISEGTENMNTEAFF	TGTGCCATCAGTGAAGGGACAGAAAACATGAACACTGAAGCTTTCTTT
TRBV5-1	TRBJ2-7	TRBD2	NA	CASSLSGRGYEQYF	TGCGCCAGCAGCTTGAGCGGGAGAGGATACGAGCAGTACTTC
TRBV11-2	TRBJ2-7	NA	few	CASSNRRTSYEQYF	TGTGCCAGCAGCAACAGGCGTACCTCCTACGAGCAGTACTTC
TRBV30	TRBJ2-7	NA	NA	CAWSALGYEQYF	TGTGCCTGGAGTGCTCTGGGCTACGAGCAGTACTTC
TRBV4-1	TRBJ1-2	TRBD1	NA	CASSRAGTVDGYTF	TGCGCCAGCAGCCGAGCCGGGACAGTAGATGGCTACACCTTC
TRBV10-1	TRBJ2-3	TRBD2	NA	CATTSGRGADTQYF	TGCGCCACGACTAGCGGGAGGGGGGCAGATACGCAGTATTTT